The 27 T cell receptor beta chains reported below all come from one sample, sequenced in a study of beta chain features in type 1 diabetes. The investigators reverse transcribed all of the isolated RNA, so they sequenced expressed TCRB transcripts. The assay was immunoSEQ multiplex PCR, and TCRdb's table has in-frame clones only and misses some. The table records some 330,000 clones, 8% to 13% of them present only once. Sample: naive CD4+ T cells from blood. These receptors all stem from a woman aged 25 to 45 in good health.

The genes are TRBV30 and TRBJ2-7; 10 bases match TRBD2. This CDR3 is built from 12 residues. Trimming cost V 7 bases and J 6 bases; bases outside gene matches: 6. Looked up from germline, CDR1 is GTSNPN and CDR2 is SVGIG (reference sequence). The CDR3 loop reads CALSSGSSEQYF. The CDR3 nucleotides read TGTGCCTTGTCTAGCGGGAGTTCCGAGCAGTACTTC.

This clone has a handful of counts. The chain employs TRBV7-2 and TRBJ1-2; D remains unclear. With 7 bases removed from V and 1 base from J, the gap between germline ends came to 7 bases. The CDR3 totals 12 residues. Germline V gene lookup returns CDR1 SGHTA and CDR2 FQGNSA. The CDR3 loop reads CASNSLNYGYTF. The CDR3 DNA reads as TGTGCCAGCAACAGCCTTAACTATGGCTACACCTTC.

This clone showed up just a few times. The J gene is TRBJ1-1, the V gene TRBV30; 7 bases line up with TRBD1. V trimming: 3 bases; J trimming: 2 bases; junction bases outside the gene matches: 3. This CDR3 has 13 amino acids. From germline, CDR1 is GTSNPN and CDR2 SVGIG (reference sequence). The CDR3 region is CAWSRDSNTEAFF. The CDR3 region has the DNA TGTGCCTGGAGCAGGGACAGTAACACTGAAGCTTTCTTT.

CDR3 DNA sequence: TGTGCCACCAGCAGGCAAAAGGGCAGGGATGAGCAGTTCTTC. Translating gives CATSRQKGRDEQFF. The rearrangement links TRBV15 to TRBJ2-1; tentative D call: TRBD1 (5 bases). The CDR3 totals 14 residues. In germline, CDR1 is LNHNV, CDR2 YYDKDF (reference sequence). Trimming removed 3 bases at V and 8 bases at J, with 14 bases between.

The V gene is TRBV27, the J gene TRBJ1-1; D is perhaps TRBD1 (6 bases). The germline gives CDR1 MNHEY, CDR2 SMNVEV (reference sequence). CDR3 length: 12 amino acids. V gave up 10 bases and J gave up 4 bases, with 13 bases separating them. The CDR3 DNA follows: TGTGCCACCCCCCCCAGGGGCACTGAAGCTTTCTTT. Protein: CATPPRGTEAFF.

V usage is TRBV7-2 and J usage is TRBJ2-7; 9 bases align to TRBD1. The V segment lost 5 bases and the J segment 8 bases; nucleotides outside the gene matches: 13. This CDR3 has 15 amino acids. Germline CDR1 reads SGHTA; CDR2 reads FQGNSA. The CDR3 sequence is CASSTIQGAHQQQYF. The CDR3 DNA reads as TGTGCCAGCAGCACCATACAGGGGGCGCATCAGCAGCAGTACTTC.

This clone was seen a few times. The rearrangement joins TRBV19 to TRBJ2-1, with 9 bases matching TRBD2. Germline CDR1 and CDR2: LNHDA and SQIVND (reference sequence). CDR3 size: 16 residues. Losses at the gene ends were 3 bases for V and 7 bases for J; bases not matched to a gene: 10. The CDR3 DNA reads as TGTGCCAGTAGTATGGGGCGGGAGGGCCTGGGTAATGAGCAGTTCTTC. Translated: CASSMGREGLGNEQFF.

The chain carries TRBV4-2 and TRBJ2-5, with 11 bases lining up with TRBD2. V was clipped by 1 base and J by 0 bases; unmatched bases: 10. CDR3 size: 19 residues. Germline V gene sequence: CDR1 LGHNA, CDR2 YNFKEQ. The CDR3 spells CASSQVKGLAGGDQETQYF. CDR3 in DNA: TGTGCCAGCAGCCAAGTGAAAGGGCTAGCGGGAGGCGACCAAGAGACCCAGTACTTC.

The chain recombines TRBV7-8 with TRBJ1-3; D uncertain. This CDR3 contains 14 residues. The V end lost 9 bases, the J end lost 0 bases, and 12 bases lay between the germline ends. CDR1 SGHVS and CDR2 FQNEAQ come from the germline V gene. The CDR3 bases are TGTGCCAGTCAACAGTTTCACTCTGGAAACACCATATATTTT. It specifies CASQQFHSGNTIYF. The full variable domain, with the rest looked up from reference TRBV7-8 and TRBJ1-3, is GAGVSQSPRYKVAKRGQDVALRCDPISGHVSLFWYQQALGQGPEFLTYFQNEAQLDKSGLPSDRFFAERPEGSVSTLKIQRTQQEDSAVYLCASQQFHSGNTIYFGEGSWLTVV.

The chain uses TRBV6-6 and TRBJ2-1; 7 bases map to TRBD1. This CDR3 has 15 amino acids. From germline, CDR1 is MNHNY and CDR2 SVGAGI (reference sequence). The trim removed 4 bases at V and 0 bases at J, leaving 3 bases unmatched. In DNA, the CDR3 is TGTGCCAGCAGTTGGGACAGCGACTCCTACAATGAGCAGTTCTTC. The encoded protein is CASSWDSDSYNEQFF.

A few counts support this clone. The chain carries TRBV5-6 and TRBJ1-3, with 9 bases matching TRBD1. Germline CDR1 is SGHDT and CDR2 is YYEEEE. The CDR3 contains 17 residues. The V gene end was trimmed by 2 bases and the J gene end by 0 bases; junction bases not matched to a gene: 6. The CDR3 DNA reads TGTGCCAGCAGCTTAACACAGGGGGCCTACTCTGGAAACACCATATATTTT. This sequence encodes CASSLTQGAYSGNTIYF. The whole variable domain, remainder taken from reference TRBV5-6 and TRBJ1-3, is DAGVTQSPTHLIKTRGQQVTLRCSPKSGHDTVSWYQQALGQGPQFIFQYYEEEERQRGNFPDRFSGHQFPNYSSELNVNALLLGDSALYLCASSLTQGAYSGNTIYFGEGSWLTVV.

This clone has only a few counts. This sequence joins TRBV7-9 and TRBJ2-7, with TRBD2 matching over 7 bases. Germline CDR1 and CDR2: SEHNR and FQNEAQ (reference sequence). The CDR3 length is 15 residues. Trimming took 0 bases from V and 3 from J; bases not matched to a gene: 5. CDR3 sequence (DNA): TGTGCCAGCAGCTTAGCGAGCGGGACCTTCTACGAGCAGTACTTC. Translation: CASSLASGTFYEQYF.

This clone was detected a few times. This sequence joins TRBV5-4 and TRBJ2-2; TRBD1 matches at 10 bases. The CDR3 loop spans 15 amino acids. Germline V gene lookup returns CDR1 SGHNT and CDR2 YYREEE (reference sequence). V dropped 3 bases and J dropped 4; count of bases not matched to a gene: 3. The CDR3 region is CASSSRTGGTGELFF. In DNA form, the CDR3 reads TGTGCCAGCAGCTCCCGGACAGGGGGCACCGGGGAGCTGTTTTTT.

This clone was seen a few times. The rearrangement joins TRBV7-9 to TRBJ1-5; D is unresolved. There are 15 residues in the CDR3. Germline CDR1 reads SEHNR; CDR2 reads FQNEAQ (reference sequence). V was clipped by 1 base and J by 8 bases, with 15 bases between them. CDR3 loop: CASSLEGPGREPQHF. In nucleotides, the CDR3 is TGTGCCAGCAGCTTAGAAGGGCCCGGGAGGGAGCCCCAGCATTTT.

The rearrangement joins TRBV27 to TRBJ2-1, with TRBD2 matching 12 bases. J was trimmed by 7 bases and V by 4 bases; bases with no gene match: 8. The CDR3 consists of 16 residues. Germline V gene lookup returns CDR1 MNHEY and CDR2 SMNVEV (reference sequence). The DNA for the CDR3 is TGTGCCAGCAGTTCGGGCGGACTAGCGGGATATAATGAGCAGTTCTTC. This codes for CASSSGGLAGYNEQFF.

The J gene is TRBJ2-6, the V gene TRBV28, with TRBD1 as a possible D gene (5 bases). CDR1 is MDHEN and CDR2 is SYDVKM in the germline V gene. V lost 7 bases and J 0 bases, leaving 13 bases between the germline ends. This CDR3 contains 16 residues. CDR3 nucleotides: TGTGCCAGCACCCTTTATAGGGGCTCTGGGGCCAACGTCCTGACTTTC. Translating it yields CASTLYRGSGANVLTF.

This clone was picked up a small number of times. The CDR3 nucleotides are TGCGCCAGCAGCCAAGATGGGACATTGAACACCGGGGAGCTGTTTTTT. Its translation: CASSQDGTLNTGELFF. The rearrangement uses TRBV4-1 and TRBJ2-2; D is perhaps TRBD1 (6 bases). In germline, CDR1 is MGHRA, CDR2 YSYEKL. The CDR3 runs to 16 residues. The ends were cut back, 0 bases at V and 1 base at J, with 9 bases in the middle.

This clone was counted between two and nine times. The rearrangement joins TRBV18 to TRBJ2-2; the match to TRBD2 covers 7 bases. The V segment lost 3 bases and the J segment 2 bases; nucleotides outside the gene matches: 6. Germline V gives CDR1 KGHSH, CDR2 LQKENI. This CDR3 is 16 amino acids long. CDR3 nucleotide sequence: TGTGCCAGCTCACCCTCGGGCGGGAGCAACACCGGGGAGCTGTTTTTT. Protein sequence: CASSPSGGSNTGELFF.

The V gene is TRBV25-1, the J gene TRBJ2-5, with a possible D match to TRBD2 (5 bases). In germline, CDR1 is MGHDK, CDR2 SYGVNS. The CDR3 has 12 residues. The ends were cut back, 8 bases at V and 5 bases at J, with 12 bases in the middle. This CDR3 is CASRGYAETQYF. CDR3 coding DNA: TGTGCCAGCCGAGGGTACGCGGAGACCCAGTACTTC.

The chain recombines TRBV15 with TRBJ2-3; D possibly corresponds to TRBD1 (7 bases). Germline assignment: CDR1 LNHNV and CDR2 YYDKDF (reference sequence). The CDR3 is 13 amino acids. V was shortened by 1 base and J by 8 bases, with 10 bases between the two germline ends. DNA for the CDR3: TGTGCCACCAGCAGAGGACAGGGAGGTACGCAGTATTTT. Translation: CATSRGQGGTQYF.

The table lists this clone with a few counts. CDR3 sequence: CASSLDDTSRDTQYF. CDR3 DNA sequence: TGTGCCAGCAGCTTAGATGACACTAGCCGCGATACGCAGTATTTT. V gene TRBV11-3 combines with J gene TRBJ2-3; possibly TRBD2 for D (6 bases). V was cut by 0 bases and J by 6 bases, with 13 bases left in between. The CDR3 loop spans 15 amino acids. Germline V gene data show CDR1 as SGHNT and CDR2 as YENEEA.

A word on this clone: Other DNA sequences in the same sample also yield this CDR3. V usage is TRBV5-1 and J usage is TRBJ2-5; TRBD2 matches 9 bases. There are 14 residues in the CDR3. After removal of 1 base from V and 2 bases from J, the junction contained 0 bases not matched to a gene. The germline gives CDR1 SGHRS, CDR2 YFSETQ. The CDR3 bases are TGCGCCAGCAGCTTGACTAGCGGGCAAGAGACCCAGTACTTC. Its translation: CASSLTSGQETQYF.

The V call is TRBV4-2, the J call TRBJ2-5; possibly TRBD2 for D (6 bases). The CDR3 length is 15 residues. V lost 0 bases to trimming and J lost 3 bases, with 11 bases between them. Germline V gives CDR1 LGHNA, CDR2 YNFKEQ. CDR3 sequence (DNA): TGTGCCAGCAGCCAAGATCCCCGGGAGAAAGAGACCCAGTACTTC. Translating it yields CASSQDPREKETQYF.

The V gene is TRBV18, the J gene TRBJ2-7, with 7 bases identical to TRBD1. V lost 2 bases, J lost 12 bases, and 13 bases stayed unmatched. The CDR3 has 14 residues. Germline V gives CDR1 KGHSH, CDR2 LQKENI. Here the CDR3 reads CASSPAERSGTVYF. CDR3 bases: TGTGCCAGCTCACCAGCGGAGAGATCCGGGACAGTGTACTTC.

This clone was seen more than once but under ten times. The rearrangement uses TRBV28 and TRBJ2-7; the D gene is possibly TRBD1 (6 bases). This CDR3 spans 17 amino acids. The ends were cut back, 5 bases at V and 0 bases at J, with 20 bases in the middle. CDR1 MDHEN and CDR2 SYDVKM come from the germline V gene. The CDR3 loop is CASSRPKPGQVSYEQYF. Written as DNA, the CDR3 is TGTGCCAGCAGTCGACCCAAGCCGGGACAAGTCTCCTACGAGCAGTACTTC.

The chain couples TRBV4-3 to TRBJ2-4; TRBD2 aligns across 14 bases. Germline CDR1 is LGHNA and CDR2 is YSLEER. After removal of 0 bases from V and 7 bases from J, the junction contained 11 bases not matched to a gene. The CDR3 has 19 amino acids. CDR3 nucleotide sequence: TGCGCCAGCAGCCAAGACGCCGGGACTAGCGGGAGCGCTCAGAACATTCAGTACTTC. Protein product: CASSQDAGTSGSAQNIQYF.

This clone appeared a few times. This same CDR3 is encoded by further DNA sequences in the sample. The V gene is TRBV18, the J gene TRBJ2-1; 9 nucleotides agree with TRBD1. CDR1 and CDR2 (germline): KGHSH, LQKENI. J lost 8 bases, V lost 4 bases, and 0 bases had no gene match. CDR3 size: 12 residues. The CDR3 protein is CASSRTGDEQFF. In DNA, the CDR3 is TGTGCCAGCTCACGGACAGGGGATGAGCAGTTCTTC. The whole variable domain, filled in from reference TRBV18 and TRBJ2-1, reads NAGVMQNPRHLVRRRGQEARLRCSPMKGHSHVYWYRQLPEEGLKFMVYLQKENIIDESGMPKERFSAEFPKEGPSILRIQQVVRGDSAAYFCASSRTGDEQFFGPGTRLTVL.